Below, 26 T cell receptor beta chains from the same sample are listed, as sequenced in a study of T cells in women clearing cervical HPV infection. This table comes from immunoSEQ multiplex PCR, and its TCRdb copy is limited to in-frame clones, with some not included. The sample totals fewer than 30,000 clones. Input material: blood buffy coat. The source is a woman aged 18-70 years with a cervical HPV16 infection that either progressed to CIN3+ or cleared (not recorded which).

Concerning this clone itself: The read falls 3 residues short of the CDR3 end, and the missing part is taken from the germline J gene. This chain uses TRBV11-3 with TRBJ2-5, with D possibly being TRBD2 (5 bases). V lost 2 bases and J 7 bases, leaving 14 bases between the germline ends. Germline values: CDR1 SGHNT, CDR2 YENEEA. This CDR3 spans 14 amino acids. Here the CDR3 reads CASSLTGLSGTQYF. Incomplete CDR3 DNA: TGTGCCAGCAGCTTAACCGGACTCTCAGGGACC. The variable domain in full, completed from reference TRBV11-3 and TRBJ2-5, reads EAGVVQSPRYKIIEKKQPVAFWCNPISGHNTLYWYLQNLGQGPELLIRYENEEAVDDSQLPKDRFSAERLKGVDSTLKIQPAELGDSAVYLCASSLTGLSGTQYFGPGTRLLVL.

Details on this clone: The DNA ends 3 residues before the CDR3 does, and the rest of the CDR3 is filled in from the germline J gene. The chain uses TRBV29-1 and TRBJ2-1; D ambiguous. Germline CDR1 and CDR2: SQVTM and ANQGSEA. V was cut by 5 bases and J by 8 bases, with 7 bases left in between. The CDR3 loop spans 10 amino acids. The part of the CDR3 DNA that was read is TGCAGCGTTAGGTTCTATGAG. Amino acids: CSVRFYE. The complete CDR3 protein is CSVRFYEQFF.

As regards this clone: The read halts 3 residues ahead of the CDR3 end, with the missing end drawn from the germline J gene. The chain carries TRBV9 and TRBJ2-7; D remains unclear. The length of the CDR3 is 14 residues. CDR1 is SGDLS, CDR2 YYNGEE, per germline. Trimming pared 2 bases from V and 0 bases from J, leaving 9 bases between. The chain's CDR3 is CASSVTSTSYEQYF. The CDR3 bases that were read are TGTGCCAGCAGCGTCACCAGTACCTCCTACGAG. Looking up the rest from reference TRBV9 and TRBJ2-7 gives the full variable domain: DSGVTQTPKHLITATGQRVTLRCSPRSGDLSVYWYQQSLDQGLQFLIQYYNGEERAKGNILERFSAQQFPDLHSELNLSSLELGDSALYFCASSVTSTSYEQYFGPGTRLTVT.

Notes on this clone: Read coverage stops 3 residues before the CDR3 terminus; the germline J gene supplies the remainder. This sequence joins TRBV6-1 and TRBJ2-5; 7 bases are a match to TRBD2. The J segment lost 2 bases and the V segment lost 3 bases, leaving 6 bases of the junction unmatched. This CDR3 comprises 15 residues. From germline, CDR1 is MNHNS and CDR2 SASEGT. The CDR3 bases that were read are TGTGCCAGCAGTGATCCAGCGGGAAATCAAGAGACC. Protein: CASSDPAGNQET. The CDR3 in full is CASSDPAGNQETQYF.

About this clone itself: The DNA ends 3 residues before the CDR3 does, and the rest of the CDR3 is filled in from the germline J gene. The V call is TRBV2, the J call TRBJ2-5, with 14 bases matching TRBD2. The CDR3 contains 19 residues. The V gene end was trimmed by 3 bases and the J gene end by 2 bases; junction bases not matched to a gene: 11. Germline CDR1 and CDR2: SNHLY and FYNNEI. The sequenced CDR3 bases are TGTGCCAGCAGTGACCCTCTGGGACTAGCGGGAGTCCGTCAAGAGACC. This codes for CASSDPLGLAGVRQET. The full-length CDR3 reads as CASSDPLGLAGVRQETQYF.

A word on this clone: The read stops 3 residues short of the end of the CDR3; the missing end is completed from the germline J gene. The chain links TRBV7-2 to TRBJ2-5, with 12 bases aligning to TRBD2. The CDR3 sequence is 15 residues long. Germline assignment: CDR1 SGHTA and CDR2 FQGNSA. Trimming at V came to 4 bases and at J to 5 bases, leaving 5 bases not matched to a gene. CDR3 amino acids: CASSWTSGNLETQYF. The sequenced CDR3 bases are TGTGCCAGCAGCTGGACTAGCGGGAACTTGGAGACC.

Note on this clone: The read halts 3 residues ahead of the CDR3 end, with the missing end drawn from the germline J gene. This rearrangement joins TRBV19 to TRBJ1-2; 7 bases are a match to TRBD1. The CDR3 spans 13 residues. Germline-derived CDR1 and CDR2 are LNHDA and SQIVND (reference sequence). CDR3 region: CASSFTGAGDYTF. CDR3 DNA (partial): TGTGCCAGTAGTTTCACAGGGGCTGGTGAC.

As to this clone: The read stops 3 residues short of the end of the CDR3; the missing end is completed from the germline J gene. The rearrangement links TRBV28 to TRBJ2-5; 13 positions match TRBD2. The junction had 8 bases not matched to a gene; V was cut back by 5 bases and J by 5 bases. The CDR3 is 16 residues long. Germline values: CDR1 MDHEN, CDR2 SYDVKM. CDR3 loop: CASSTRTSGSRETQYF. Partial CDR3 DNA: TGTGCCAGCAGTACTCGGACTAGCGGGAGCAGGGAGACC.

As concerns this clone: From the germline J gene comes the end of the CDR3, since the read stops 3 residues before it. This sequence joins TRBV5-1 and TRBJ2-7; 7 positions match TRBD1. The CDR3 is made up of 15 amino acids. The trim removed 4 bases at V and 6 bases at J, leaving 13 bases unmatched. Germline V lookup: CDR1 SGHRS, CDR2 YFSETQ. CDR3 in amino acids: CASSRTTGDLGEQYF. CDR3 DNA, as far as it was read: TGCGCCAGCAGCCGCACTACAGGGGACCTAGGCGAG. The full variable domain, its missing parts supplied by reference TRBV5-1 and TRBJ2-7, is KAGVTQTPRYLIKTRGQQVTLSCSPISGHRSVSWYQQTPGQGLQFLFEYFSETQRNKGNFPGRFSGRQFSNSRSEMNVSTLELGDSALYLCASSRTTGDLGEQYFGPGTRLTVT.

The part of the CDR3 DNA that was read is TGTGCCAGCAGAGAACAGGGGATCCGCATGAACACTGAA. It yields the protein CASREQGIRMNTE. The entire CDR3 protein reads CASREQGIRMNTEAFF. The chain carries TRBV6-1 and TRBJ1-1; 7 positions match TRBD1. The read terminates 3 residues before the CDR3 end, so the remaining end is supplied by the germline J gene. The CDR3 has 16 amino acids. Trimming cost V 6 bases and J 0 bases; bases outside gene matches: 10. CDR1 is MNHNS, CDR2 SASEGT, per germline.

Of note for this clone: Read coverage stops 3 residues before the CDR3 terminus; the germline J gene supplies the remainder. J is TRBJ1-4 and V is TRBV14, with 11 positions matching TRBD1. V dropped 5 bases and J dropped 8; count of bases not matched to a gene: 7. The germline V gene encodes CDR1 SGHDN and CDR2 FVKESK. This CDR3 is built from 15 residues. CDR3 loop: CASSKRTGGREKLFF. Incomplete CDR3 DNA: TGTGCCAGCAGCAAACGGACAGGGGGCCGAGAAAAA.

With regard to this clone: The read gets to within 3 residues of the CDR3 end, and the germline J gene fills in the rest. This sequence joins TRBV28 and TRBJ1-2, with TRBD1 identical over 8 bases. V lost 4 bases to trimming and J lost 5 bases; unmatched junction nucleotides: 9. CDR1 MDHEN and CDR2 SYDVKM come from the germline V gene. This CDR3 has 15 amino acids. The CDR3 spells CASSSRTGYRYGYTF. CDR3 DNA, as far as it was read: TGTGCCAGCAGTTCAAGGACAGGGTATCGGTATGGC.

The CDR3 spells CAIPGGPGTGELFF. CDR3 DNA (partial): TGTGCCATTCCAGGCGGGCCTGGGACCGGGGAG. The V call is TRBV11-3, the J call TRBJ2-2; TRBD2 might be the D (5 bases). The DNA ends 3 residues before the CDR3 does, and the rest of the CDR3 is filled in from the germline J gene. The length of the CDR3 is 14 residues. CDR1 and CDR2 from the germline V gene are SGHNT and YENEEA. Trimming pared 10 bases from V and 5 bases from J, leaving 17 bases between.

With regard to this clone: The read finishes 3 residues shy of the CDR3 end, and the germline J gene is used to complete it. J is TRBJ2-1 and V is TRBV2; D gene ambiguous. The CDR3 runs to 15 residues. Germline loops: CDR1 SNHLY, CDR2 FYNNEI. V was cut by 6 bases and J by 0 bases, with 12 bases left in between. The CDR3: CASSPPGLSYNEQFF. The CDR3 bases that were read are TGTGCCAGCAGCCCCCCGGGTCTCTCCTACAATGAG.

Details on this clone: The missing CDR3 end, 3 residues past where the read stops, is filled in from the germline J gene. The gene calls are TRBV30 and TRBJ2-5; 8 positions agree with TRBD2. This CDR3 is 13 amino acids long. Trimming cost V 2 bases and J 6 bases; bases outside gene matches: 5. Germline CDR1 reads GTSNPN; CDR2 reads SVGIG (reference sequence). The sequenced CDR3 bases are TGTGCCTGGAGTCCCGGCGGGAGGAAGACC. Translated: CAWSPGGRKT. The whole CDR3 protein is CAWSPGGRKTQYF.

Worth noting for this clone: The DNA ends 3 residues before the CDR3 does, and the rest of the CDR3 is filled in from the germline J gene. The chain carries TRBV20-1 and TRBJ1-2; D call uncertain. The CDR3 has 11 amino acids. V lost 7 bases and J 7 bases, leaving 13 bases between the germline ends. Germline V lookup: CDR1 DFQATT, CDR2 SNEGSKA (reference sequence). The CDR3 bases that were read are TGCAGTGGATCAATACGGGGTGGC. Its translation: CSGSIRGG. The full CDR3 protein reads CSGSIRGGYTF.

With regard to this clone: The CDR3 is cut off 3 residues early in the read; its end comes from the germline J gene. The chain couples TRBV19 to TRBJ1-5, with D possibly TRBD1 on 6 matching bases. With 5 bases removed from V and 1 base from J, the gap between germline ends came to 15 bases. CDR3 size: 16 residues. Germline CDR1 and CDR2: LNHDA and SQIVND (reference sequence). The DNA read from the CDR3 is TGTGCCAGTAGTGCTTCCACAGGGAAAAGCAATCAGCCC. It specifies CASSASTGKSNQP. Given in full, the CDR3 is CASSASTGKSNQPQHF.

The CDR3 protein is CASSLVASTNEKLFF. The DNA read from the CDR3 is TGTGCCAGCAGCTTAGTGGCCTCAACTAATGAAAAG. The chain recombines TRBV7-2 with TRBJ2-2; D is unclear. The DNA ends 3 residues before the CDR3 does, and the rest of the CDR3 is filled in from the germline J gene. Germline values: CDR1 SGHTA, CDR2 FQGNSA. CDR3 length: 15 residues.

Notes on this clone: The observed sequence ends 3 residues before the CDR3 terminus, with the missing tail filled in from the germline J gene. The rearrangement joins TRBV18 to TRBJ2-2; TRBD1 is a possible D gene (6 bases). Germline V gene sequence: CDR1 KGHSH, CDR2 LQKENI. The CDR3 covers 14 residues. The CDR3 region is CASSPGAKREKLFF. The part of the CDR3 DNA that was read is TGTGCCAGCTCACCGGGGGCGAAACGAGAAAAG.

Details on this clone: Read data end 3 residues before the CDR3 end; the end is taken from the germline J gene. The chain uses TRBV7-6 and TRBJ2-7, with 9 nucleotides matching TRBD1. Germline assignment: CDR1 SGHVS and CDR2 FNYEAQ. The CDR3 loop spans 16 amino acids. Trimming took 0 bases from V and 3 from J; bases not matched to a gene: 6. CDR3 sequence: CASSLAAGQGIYEQYF. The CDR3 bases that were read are TGTGCCAGCAGCTTAGCGGCGGGACAGGGAATCTACGAG.

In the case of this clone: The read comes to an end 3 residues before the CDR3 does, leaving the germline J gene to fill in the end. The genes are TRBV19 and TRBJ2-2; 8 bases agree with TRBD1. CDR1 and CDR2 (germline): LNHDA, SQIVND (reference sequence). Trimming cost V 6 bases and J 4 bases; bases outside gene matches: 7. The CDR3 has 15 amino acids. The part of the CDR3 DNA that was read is TGTGCCAGTAGGATTACAGGGGGTGTCACCGGGGAG. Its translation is CASRITGGVTGE. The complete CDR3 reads CASRITGGVTGELFF.

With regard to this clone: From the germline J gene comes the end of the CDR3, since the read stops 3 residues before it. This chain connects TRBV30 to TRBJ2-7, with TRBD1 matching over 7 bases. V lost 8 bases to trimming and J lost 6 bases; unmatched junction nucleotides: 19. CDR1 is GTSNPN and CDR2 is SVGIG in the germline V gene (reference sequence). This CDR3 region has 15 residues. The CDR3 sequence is CARDLKGARVGEQYF. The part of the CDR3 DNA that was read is TGTGCCCGAGACCTAAAGGGGGCGCGAGTTGGCGAG.

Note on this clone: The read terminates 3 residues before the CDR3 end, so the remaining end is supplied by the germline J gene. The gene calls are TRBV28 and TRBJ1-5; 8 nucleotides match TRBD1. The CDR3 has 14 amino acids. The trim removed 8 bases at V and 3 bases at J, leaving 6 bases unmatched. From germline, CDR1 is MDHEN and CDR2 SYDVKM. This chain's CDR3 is CASRLQGDNQPQHF. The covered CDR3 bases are TGTGCCAGCCGTCTACAGGGGGACAATCAGCCC.

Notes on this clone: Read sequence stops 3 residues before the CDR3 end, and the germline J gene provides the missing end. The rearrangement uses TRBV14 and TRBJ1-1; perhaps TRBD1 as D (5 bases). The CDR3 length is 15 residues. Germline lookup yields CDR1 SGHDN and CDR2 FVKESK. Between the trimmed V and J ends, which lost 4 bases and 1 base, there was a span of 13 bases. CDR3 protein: CASSRYQTANTEAFF. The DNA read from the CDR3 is TGTGCCAGCAGCCGTTACCAGACAGCGAACACTGAA.

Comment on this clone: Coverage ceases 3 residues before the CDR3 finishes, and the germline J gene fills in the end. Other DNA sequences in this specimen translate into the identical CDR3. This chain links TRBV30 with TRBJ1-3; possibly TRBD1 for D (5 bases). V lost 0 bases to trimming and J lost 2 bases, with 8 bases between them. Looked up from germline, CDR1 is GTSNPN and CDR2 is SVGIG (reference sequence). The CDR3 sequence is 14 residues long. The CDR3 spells CAWSVGGAGNTIYF. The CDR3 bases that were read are TGTGCCTGGAGTGTTGGGGGGGCTGGAAACACC.

This chain's CDR3 is CASSGTSFYVEQFF. The sequenced part of the CDR3 DNA is TGTGCCAGTTCCGGGACTAGCTTTTACGTTGAG. The chain links TRBV12-3 or TRBV12-4 to TRBJ2-1, with 9 bases fitting TRBD2. The CDR3 end falls 3 residues outside the read, so it is completed with the germline J gene. This CDR3 is 14 amino acids long. Trimming removed 9 bases from V and 9 bases from J; junction bases left unmatched: 12.